The clone carrying this T cell receptor beta chain has a single count. Its antigen is unidentified. The protocol was immunoSEQ multiplex PCR, while the TCRdb copy is restricted to in-frame clones and leaves out a portion. The table lists roughly 40,000 clones, roughly 96% of them singletons. Germline assignment: CDR1 MGHDK and CDR2 SYGVNS. The CDR3 contains 13 residues. The V and J ends lost 4 bases and 4 bases respectively, with 10 bases between them. This sample is drawn from a study of T cell clonotyping in hematopoietic cell transplantation. Study-wide findings and caveats: Pathologically expanded recipient clonotypes increased progressively from day 30 to day 180 as diversity fell. Without cell sorting, CD4 versus CD8 contributions remain unresolved. Few recipient clonotypes overlapped donors; over 95% were de novo at given depth.

The sequenced sample was peripheral blood mononuclear cells. This TCR derives from a man aged 25 to 40 in good health. Some clones in this sample may be carry-over from other donors' samples. The chain links TRBV25-1 to TRBJ2-5; D perhaps matches TRBD1 (5 bases). The CDR3 here is CASSAAGIETQYF. In DNA, the CDR3 is TGTGCCAGCAGTGCGGCAGGGATAGAGACCCAGTACTTC.